This is a list of T cell receptor beta chains from one sample in a study of early T cells in non-severe SARS-CoV-2 infection. TCRdb itself ran the 5' RACE reads through MiXCR, one entry per CDR3 protein. This sample has under 95,000 distinct CDR3 sequences, with just under 15% found just once. The material sequenced was whole blood. The source is an adult who was a healthcare worker with PCR-confirmed SARS-CoV-2 infection or an uninfected control (not recorded which). CDR3s include the opening cysteine and the closing phenylalanine or tryptophan. The D gene is left open where the match is weak. Where a row states a size, it is once, few, many or the class of an expanded clone; other rows omit it.

>TRBV12-3/TRBV12-4|TRBJ2-1|TRBD2|-
CASNRLAGGDEQFF
TGTGCCAGCAATCGACTAGCGGGAGGTGATGAGCAGTTCTTC
>TRBV28|TRBJ2-7|TRBD2|-
CASSPGRARYEQYF
TGTGCCAGCAGCCCGGGGAGGGCCCGATACGAGCAGTACTTC
>TRBV4-2|TRBJ2-1|TRBD2|few
CASSQGVGRRFYLSSYNEQFF
TGTGCCAGCAGCCAAGGGGTCGGGAGGCGATTTTATTTAAGCTCCTACAATGAGCAGTTCTTC
>TRBV28|TRBJ2-7|-|-
CASSPGSNEQYF
TGTGCCAGCAGCCCGGGAAGTAACGAGCAGTACTTC
>TRBV28|TRBJ2-1|TRBD2|-
CASSPGTSGRTPQRMNEQFF
TGTGCCAGCAGTCCAGGGACTAGCGGGAGGACACCTCAAAGGATGAATGAGCAGTTCTTC
>TRBV20-1|TRBJ2-7|-|-
CSARAGPEEQYF
TGCAGTGCTAGAGCTGGGCCTGAAGAGCAGTACTTC
>TRBV5-1|TRBJ2-5|-|-
CASSLQSGVQETQYF
TGCGCCAGCAGCTTGCAGTCGGGGGTCCAAGAGACCCAGTACTTC
>TRBV6-5|TRBJ2-1|-|few
CASSYSPQRTYNEQFF
TGTGCCAGCAGTTACTCCCCGCAGCGGACCTACAATGAGCAGTTCTTC
>TRBV28|TRBJ1-1|-|medium-sized
CASSLGQNTEAFF
TGTGCCAGCAGTTTGGGACAGAACACTGAAGCTTTCTTT
>TRBV7-2|TRBJ1-6|-|few
CASSLEGFNSPLHF
TGTGCCAGCAGCTTAGAAGGATTTAATTCACCCCTCCACTTT
>TRBV27|TRBJ1-2|-|-
CASASRGRQYPDGYTF
TGTGCCAGCGCGTCCCGAGGGCGCCAATATCCCGATGGCTACACCTTC
>TRBV27|TRBJ2-1|TRBD1|few
CASTPRGTGTYEQFF
TGTGCCAGCACCCCACGCGGGACAGGGACGTATGAGCAGTTCTTC
>TRBV7-2|TRBJ2-5|-|few
CASSSQSPWGAQETQYF
TGTGCCAGCAGCTCCCAATCACCGTGGGGGGCTCAAGAGACCCAGTACTTC
>TRBV28|TRBJ2-7|TRBD1|-
CASSPGTGFHEQYF
TGTGCCAGCAGTCCGGGGACAGGGTTCCACGAGCAGTACTTC
>TRBV11-2|TRBJ2-7|-|-
CASSQIYEQYF
TGTGCCAGCAGCCAGATCTACGAGCAGTACTTC
>TRBV6-6|TRBJ2-7|TRBD1|few
CASSYRDRASEQYF
TGTGCCAGCAGTTACCGGGACAGGGCGTCCGAGCAGTACTTC
>TRBV28|TRBJ1-6|TRBD1|-
CASSSGTAYSPLHF
TGTGCCAGCAGTTCCGGGACAGCATATTCACCCCTCCATTTT
>TRBV5-5|TRBJ1-1|-|-
CASAFLMNTEAFF
TGTGCCAGTGCTTTTCTGATGAACACTGAAGCTTTCTTT
>TRBV6-5|TRBJ1-1|TRBD1|few
CASSWDRATEAFF
TGTGCCAGCAGTTGGGACAGGGCGACTGAAGCTTTCTTT
>TRBV12-3/TRBV12-4|TRBJ2-1|TRBD1|-
CASRAGTGKFF
TGTGCCAGCAGGGCCGGGACAGGGAAATTCTTC
>TRBV7-9|TRBJ2-2|-|-
CASSLGTGKLFF
TGTGCCAGCAGCTTAGGGACCGGGAAGCTGTTTTTT
>TRBV7-2|TRBJ2-2|-|few
CASFGGPGELFF
TGTGCCAGCTTTGGGGGGCCCGGGGAGCTGTTTTTT
>TRBV20-1|TRBJ2-6|-|few
CSARGSGANVLTF
TGCAGTGCACGGGGGTCTGGGGCCAACGTCCTGACTTTC
>TRBV28|TRBJ2-1|-|few
CASSLLLGEPNEQFF
TGTGCCAGCAGTTTATTGTTAGGGGAACCTAATGAGCAGTTCTTC
>TRBV3-1|TRBJ2-2|-|many
CASSPRMALNTGELFF
TGTGCCAGCAGCCCAAGGATGGCACTAAACACCGGGGAGCTGTTTTTT
>TRBV10-3|TRBJ1-2|TRBD1|many
CATLTGDRTYGYTF
TGTGCCACCTTAACTGGGGACAGGACCTATGGCTACACCTTC
>TRBV2|TRBJ2-2|TRBD2|-
CASSDKRDTGELFF
TGTGCCAGCAGTGATAAGCGGGATACCGGGGAGCTGTTTTTT
>TRBV18|TRBJ2-1|-|-
CASSPPGTANEQFF
TGTGCCAGCTCACCCCCCGGGACTGCTAATGAGCAGTTCTTC
>TRBV29-1|TRBJ2-2|-|-
CSVVGGKTNRVMDTGELFF
TGCAGCGTTGTAGGTGGGAAAACAAACAGGGTAATGGACACCGGGGAGCTGTTTTTT
>TRBV28|TRBJ1-5|-|-
CASSLTATSVGHF
TGTGCCAGCAGTTTAACGGCAACCTCCGTGGGTCATTTT
>TRBV19|TRBJ2-2|TRBD1|few
CASSYTGGDTGELFF
TGTGCCAGTAGTTACACAGGGGGTGACACCGGGGAGCTGTTTTTT
>TRBV29-1|TRBJ1-2|-|few
CSVVAGAYGYTF
TGCAGCGTTGTGGCAGGGGCATATGGCTACACCTTC
>TRBV11-2|TRBJ2-7|-|many
CASSLPWTDYEQYF
TGTGCCAGCAGCTTACCATGGACCGATTACGAGCAGTACTTC
>TRBV20-1|TRBJ1-1|-|few
CHIAGLNTEAFF
TGCCATATAGCGGGGTTGAACACTGAAGCTTTCTTT